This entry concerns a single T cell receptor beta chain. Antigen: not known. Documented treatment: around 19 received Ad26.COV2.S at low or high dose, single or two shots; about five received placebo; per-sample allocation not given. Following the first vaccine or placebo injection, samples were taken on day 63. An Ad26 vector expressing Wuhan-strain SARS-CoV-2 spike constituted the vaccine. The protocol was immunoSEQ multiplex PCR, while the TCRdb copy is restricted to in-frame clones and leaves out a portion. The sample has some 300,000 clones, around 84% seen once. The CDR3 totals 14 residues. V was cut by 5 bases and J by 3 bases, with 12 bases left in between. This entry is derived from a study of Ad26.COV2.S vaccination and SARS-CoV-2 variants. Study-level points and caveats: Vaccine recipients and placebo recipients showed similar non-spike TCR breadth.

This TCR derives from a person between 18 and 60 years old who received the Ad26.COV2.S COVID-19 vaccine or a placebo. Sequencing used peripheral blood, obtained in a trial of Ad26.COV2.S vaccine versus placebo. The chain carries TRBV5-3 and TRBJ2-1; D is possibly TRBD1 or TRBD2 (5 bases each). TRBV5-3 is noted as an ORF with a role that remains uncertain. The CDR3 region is CARRMEDNYNEQFF. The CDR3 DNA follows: TGTGCCAGAAGGATGGAGGACAACTACAATGAGCAGTTCTTC.